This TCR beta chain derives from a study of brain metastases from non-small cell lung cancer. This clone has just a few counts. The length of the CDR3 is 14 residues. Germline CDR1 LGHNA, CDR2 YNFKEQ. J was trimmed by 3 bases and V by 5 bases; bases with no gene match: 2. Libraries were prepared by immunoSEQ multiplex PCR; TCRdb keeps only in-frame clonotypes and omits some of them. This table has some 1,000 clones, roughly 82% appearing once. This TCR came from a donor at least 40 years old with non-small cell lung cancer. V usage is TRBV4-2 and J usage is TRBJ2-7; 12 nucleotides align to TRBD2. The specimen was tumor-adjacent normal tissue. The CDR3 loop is CASSWTSGNYEQYF. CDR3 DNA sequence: TGTGCCAGCAGCTGGACTAGCGGGAACTACGAGCAGTACTTC.